One TCR beta chain is described in this entry. The data belong to a study of blood T cell repertoires in COVID-19. In the study overall: Sources were T cells, B-cell-depleted T cells, or PBMCs; the material itself was cDNA or gDNA.

Assignments of participants to cohorts depended upon their own reported clinical history. The recovered donors of Cohort 3 showed two negative PCRs, clearance, or symptom resolution. The CDR3 length is 13 residues. Per germline, CDR1 MNHEY and CDR2 SMNVEV (reference sequence). The germline V and J ends were trimmed by 6 bases and 4 bases, with 12 bases remaining between them. Assay used: immunoSEQ multiplex PCR; TCRdb lists only in-frame clones, some missing. The data contain some 350,000 clones, 80% to 90% of them singletons. The chain couples TRBV27 to TRBJ1-2; D may be TRBD1 (5 bases). The sample consisted of PBMCs or T cells enriched from blood (not recorded which). This clonotype was sampled from a man aged 18 to 30 who had recovered from COVID-19. In DNA, the CDR3 is TGTGCCAGCAGCTTTTACGACAGCTATGGCTACACCTTC. Protein: CASSFYDSYGYTF.